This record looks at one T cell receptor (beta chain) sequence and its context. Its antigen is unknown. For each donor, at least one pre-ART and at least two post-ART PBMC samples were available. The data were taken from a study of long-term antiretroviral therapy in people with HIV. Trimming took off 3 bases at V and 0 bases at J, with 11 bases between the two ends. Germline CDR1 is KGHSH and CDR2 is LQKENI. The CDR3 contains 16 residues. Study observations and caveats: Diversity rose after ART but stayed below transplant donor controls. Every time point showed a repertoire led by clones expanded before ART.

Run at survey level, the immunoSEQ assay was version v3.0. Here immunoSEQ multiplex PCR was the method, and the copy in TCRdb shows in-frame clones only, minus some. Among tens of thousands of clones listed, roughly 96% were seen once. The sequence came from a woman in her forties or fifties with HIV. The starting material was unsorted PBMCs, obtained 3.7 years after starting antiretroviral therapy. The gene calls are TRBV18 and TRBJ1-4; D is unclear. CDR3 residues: CASSPMGSATNEKLFF. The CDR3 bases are TGTGCCAGCTCACCGATGGGATCTGCAACTAATGAAAAACTGTTTTTT.